A selection of T cell receptor beta chains follows, all from one sample in a study of cytomegalovirus exposure and HLA in healthy donors. Profiled with immunoSEQ multiplex PCR; TCRdb holds only in-frame clones, not every one. Of roughly 38,000 clones listed, roughly 90% are singletons. The sequenced material came from PBMCs. These receptor sequences come from a woman aged 18-29 years in good health and CMV-seronegative. CDR3s include the opening cysteine and the closing phenylalanine or tryptophan. A D gene is named only where the DNA matches it firmly. Size is omitted from some rows. Given values are once, few, many or a class for expanded clones.

CDR3nt | CDR3aa | j_gene | v_gene | d_gene | abundance
TGTGCCTGGATAAAGGGGAAGGACACTGAAGCTTTCTTT | CAWIKGKDTEAFF | TRBJ1-1 | TRBV30 | . | .
TGCGCCAGCAGCTTGGGAGGAGGGTTGCAAGAGACCCAGTACTTC | CASSLGGGLQETQYF | TRBJ2-5 | TRBV5-1 | . | .
TGTGCCAGCAGTTTGGAACTAGCGGGAGGGTCCTATGAGCAGTTCTTC | CASSLELAGGSYEQFF | TRBJ2-1 | TRBV28 | TRBD2 | .
TGTGCCTGGAGCTTACCCTCGTGGAGCGGGAGCTACAATGAGCAGTTCTTC | CAWSLPSWSGSYNEQFF | TRBJ2-1 | TRBV30 | TRBD2 | .
TGTGCCAGCTCTTTTAGGAGCGCTCCCTACTCCTACGAGCAGTACTTC | CASSFRSAPYSYEQYF | TRBJ2-7 | TRBV27 | . | .
TGTGCCAGCAGCCAACTTGCGGGGTATTACAATGAGCAGTTCTTC | CASSQLAGYYNEQFF | TRBJ2-1 | TRBV4-2 | . | .
TGTGCCAGCAGTGAAGAGTCAGGGGGCAACTATGGCTACACCTTC | CASSEESGGNYGYTF | TRBJ1-2 | TRBV6-1 | TRBD1 | few
TGCGCCTCGTCTGGGCTAGCGGGAGCGAATGAGCAGTTCTTC | CASSGLAGANEQFF | TRBJ2-1 | TRBV5-1 | TRBD2 | .
TGTGCCAGCAGTGAATTGTGGGGGCAGGGGGGAAATGAGCAGTTCTTC | CASSELWGQGGNEQFF | TRBJ2-1 | TRBV6-1 | . | .
TGTGCCAGCAGCCTGAAGGGACAGGGACGCCGAAATTCACCCCTCCACTTT | CASSLKGQGRRNSPLHF | TRBJ1-6 | TRBV5-4 | TRBD1 | .
TGTGCCAGCAGCCAAGACGGGGCTAGCGTCTACGAGCAGTACTTC | CASSQDGASVYEQYF | TRBJ2-7 | TRBV14 | . | .
TGTGCCATCAGTGTTCGGTTTCGGAGGGATTCAACTAGTGGCTACACCTTC | CAISVRFRRDSTSGYTF | TRBJ1-2 | TRBV10-3 | . | .
TGTGCCAGCAGCTTGGGGGGGGCTAACTATGGCTACACCTTC | CASSLGGANYGYTF | TRBJ1-2 | TRBV5-4 | . | .
TGTGCCAGCAGCCTGAGGGACAAGCAGTACTTC | CASSLRDKQYF | TRBJ2-7 | TRBV7-2 | . | .
TGTGCCAGCAGTCTAAGGACAGGGGGCGGCGAGACCCAGTACTTC | CASSLRTGGGETQYF | TRBJ2-5 | TRBV27 | TRBD1 | .
TGTGCCAGCAGGGGACTAGGTTACTTCTCCTACAATGAGCAGTTCTTC | CASRGLGYFSYNEQFF | TRBJ2-1 | TRBV2 | TRBD2 | .
TGCGCCAGCAGCTTTGGGGGGAATCAGCCCCAGCATTTT | CASSFGGNQPQHF | TRBJ1-5 | TRBV5-1 | . | .
TGTGCCAGCAGCCACCGGAGTAGCGGGGAATCCTACGAGCAGTACTTC | CASSHRSSGESYEQYF | TRBJ2-7 | TRBV4-2 | TRBD2 | .
TGCGCCAGCAGCCCCAGGTCGTACAGCATCGAGCAGTACTTC | CASSPRSYSIEQYF | TRBJ2-7 | TRBV10-1 | . | .
TGTGCCAGCAGCCAGAGTGGCGGGGACTCCTACGAGCAGTACTTC | CASSQSGGDSYEQYF | TRBJ2-7 | TRBV4-2 | . | .
TGTGCCATCAGTGAGCACACCAGACAGGGTGGGACTGAAGCTTTCTTT | CAISEHTRQGGTEAFF | TRBJ1-1 | TRBV10-3 | TRBD1 | .
TGTGCCAGCAGCAAAGGCGAACAGGAGGTGGGACTCAAGGTTCAGCCCCAGCATTTT | CASSKGEQEVGLKVQPQHF | TRBJ1-5 | TRBV21-1 | . | .
TGTGCCAGCAGTTTATATCCGGGACAGGGGGCGGGCAATGAGCAGTTCTTC | CASSLYPGQGAGNEQFF | TRBJ2-1 | TRBV27 | TRBD1 | .
TGTGCCAGTAGTACTAACAGGGGAGGAGAGACCCAGTACTTC | CASSTNRGGETQYF | TRBJ2-5 | TRBV19 | . | .
TGTGCCAGCAGTGCTACTGTGAACACTGAAGCTTTCTTT | CASSATVNTEAFF | TRBJ1-1 | TRBV6-1 | . | .
TGCGCCAGCAGCTTCGGCGGGAACACCGGGGAGCTGTTTTTT | CASSFGGNTGELFF | TRBJ2-2 | TRBV5-1 | . | .
TGTGCCAGGTCCGGGACAGCTCCGTTAGTATACGAGCAGTACTTC | CARSGTAPLVYEQYF | TRBJ2-7 | TRBV19 | TRBD1 | once
TGTGCCAGCAGTTTACCGTTACGGCTAGCGGGAGCTTACTACGAGCAGTACTTC | CASSLPLRLAGAYYEQYF | TRBJ2-7 | TRBV28 | TRBD2 | .
TGTGCCAGCAGTTTATGGGCTAGCGGGAGTCCGGCAGATACGCAGTATTTT | CASSLWASGSPADTQYF | TRBJ2-3 | TRBV28 | TRBD2 | .
TGCGCCAGCAGCGACGGGACTAGCGGGAGCGGCGAGCAGTTCTTC | CASSDGTSGSGEQFF | TRBJ2-1 | TRBV4-1 | TRBD2 | .
TGTGCCAGCAGCTTAAGAGGACTAGCGGTGGGTGAGCAGTTCTTC | CASSLRGLAVGEQFF | TRBJ2-1 | TRBV7-9 | TRBD2 | once
TGTGCCAGCAGTCTATACAGGGGGCAGGATGGCTACACCTTC | CASSLYRGQDGYTF | TRBJ1-2 | TRBV28 | TRBD1 | once
TGTGCTAGCAGCCCGGGACAGGGCACAGATACGCAGTATTTT | CASSPGQGTDTQYF | TRBJ2-3 | TRBV7-7 | TRBD1 | .
TGTGCCAGCAGCGCTACCCCGTACACCGGGGAGCTGTTTTTT | CASSATPYTGELFF | TRBJ2-2 | TRBV7-6 | . | .
TGTGCCTGGAGTGTAATTGGGGCTCCCCAGTTCTTC | CAWSVIGAPQFF | TRBJ2-1 | TRBV30 | . | .
TGTGCCAGCAGTTACGGGATGGGGGGGACAGGCTACGAGCAGTACTTC | CASSYGMGGTGYEQYF | TRBJ2-7 | TRBV6-5 | . | .
TGTGCCAGCAGCTCCCCCCCAGGGGAGTATGGCTACACCTTC | CASSSPPGEYGYTF | TRBJ1-2 | TRBV7-9 | . | .
TGTGCCATCAGTGGCCCTGCGGATACGCAGTATTTT | CAISGPADTQYF | TRBJ2-3 | TRBV10-3 | . | .
TGTGCCAGCAGTTTATCGGTGGGCGGGGGGCGAAAATACTACGAGCAGTACTTC | CASSLSVGGGRKYYEQYF | TRBJ2-7 | TRBV28 | TRBD2 | .
TGTGCCAGCAGGTACGGACTGGATGAGCAGTTCTTC | CASRYGLDEQFF | TRBJ2-1 | TRBV11-2 | . | once
TGTGCCAGTAGTATGGGAGGGGGCGAGCAGTACTTC | CASSMGGGEQYF | TRBJ2-7 | TRBV19 | . | .
TGCGCCAGCAGCCTCTCTGAAGGGGTCTCTGGGGCCAACGTCCTGACTTTC | CASSLSEGVSGANVLTF | TRBJ2-6 | TRBV4-1 | . | .
TGCGCCAGCCGCTCAGGGGAAGGCTACGAGCAGTACTTC | CASRSGEGYEQYF | TRBJ2-7 | TRBV5-1 | . | .
TGTGCCAGCAGCCCCGACAGGGGTTTCGGGTACGAGCAGTACTTC | CASSPDRGFGYEQYF | TRBJ2-7 | TRBV7-9 | TRBD1 | .
TGCGCCAGCACCCGCGTCCCCCTTAGTTTGAACACTGAAGCTTTCTTT | CASTRVPLSLNTEAFF | TRBJ1-1 | TRBV4-1 | . | .
TGTGCCAGCAGCGAACAGGGGCTGACTAATGAAAAACTGTTTTTT | CASSEQGLTNEKLFF | TRBJ1-4 | TRBV5-4 | TRBD1 | .
TGTGCCAGCAGCTTAGGAGGGACAGGGAATCAGCCCCAGCATTTT | CASSLGGTGNQPQHF | TRBJ1-5 | TRBV7-2 | TRBD1 | few
TGTGCCAGCAGCCCCCGTAGCGGGATCGAGCAGTTCTTC | CASSPRSGIEQFF | TRBJ2-1 | TRBV13 | TRBD2 | few
TGTGCCAGCAGCCCCAGACAGGGGCCACAGGGGAACACTGAAGCTTTCTTT | CASSPRQGPQGNTEAFF | TRBJ1-1 | TRBV5-5 | TRBD1 | .
TGCGCCAGCAGCTTCACTCCGGGACTGGGAAATGAGCAGTTCTTC | CASSFTPGLGNEQFF | TRBJ2-1 | TRBV5-1 | . | .
TGTTCCAGCAGCACACAGGGCCCTGGAAACCCCATATATTTT | CSSSTQGPGNPIYF | TRBJ1-3 | TRBV7-9 | . | once
TGTGCCAGCAGCTCTCGCACAGGGCCCCCCTACGAGCAGTACTTC | CASSSRTGPPYEQYF | TRBJ2-7 | TRBV7-2 | . | .
TGTGCCAGCAGCTTTTTCGGGGTGAACACTGAAGCTTTCTTT | CASSFFGVNTEAFF | TRBJ1-1 | TRBV28 | . | .
TGTGCCAGCAGCTTAGCCGGACAAAGCTATGGCTACACCTTC | CASSLAGQSYGYTF | TRBJ1-2 | TRBV7-2 | . | .
TGTGCCACCAGCAGAGATACCCTGGGCAGGGAGGGCTATGGCTACACCTTC | CATSRDTLGREGYGYTF | TRBJ1-2 | TRBV15 | . | once
TGTGCCACCAGCTCTCGGGACACCTACAATGAGCAGTTCTTC | CATSSRDTYNEQFF | TRBJ2-1 | TRBV15 | . | .
TGTGCCAGCAGCCCTGCCACACTAGCGGGAGGGGCAGATACGCAGTATTTT | CASSPATLAGGADTQYF | TRBJ2-3 | TRBV7-6 | TRBD2 | .